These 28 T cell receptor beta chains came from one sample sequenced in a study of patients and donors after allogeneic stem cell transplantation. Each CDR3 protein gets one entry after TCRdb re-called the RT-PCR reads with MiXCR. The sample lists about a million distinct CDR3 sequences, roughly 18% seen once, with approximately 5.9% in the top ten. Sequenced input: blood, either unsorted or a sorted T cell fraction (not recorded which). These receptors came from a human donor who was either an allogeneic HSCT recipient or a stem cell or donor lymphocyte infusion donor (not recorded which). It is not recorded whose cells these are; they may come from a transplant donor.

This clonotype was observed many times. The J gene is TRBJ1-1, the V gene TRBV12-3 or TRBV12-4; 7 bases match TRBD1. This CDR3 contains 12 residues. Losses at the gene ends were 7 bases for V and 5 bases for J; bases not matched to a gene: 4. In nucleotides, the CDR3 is TGTGCCAGCACCCCAGGGGGGACTGAAGCTTTCTTT. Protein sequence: CASTPGGTEAFF.

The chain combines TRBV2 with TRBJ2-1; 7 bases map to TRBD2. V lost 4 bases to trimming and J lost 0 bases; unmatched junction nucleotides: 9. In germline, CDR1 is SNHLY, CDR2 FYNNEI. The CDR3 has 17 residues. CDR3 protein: CASSARLGGVSYNEQFF. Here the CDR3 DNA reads TGTGCCAGCAGTGCCAGGCTGGGGGGGGTCTCCTACAATGAGCAGTTCTTC.

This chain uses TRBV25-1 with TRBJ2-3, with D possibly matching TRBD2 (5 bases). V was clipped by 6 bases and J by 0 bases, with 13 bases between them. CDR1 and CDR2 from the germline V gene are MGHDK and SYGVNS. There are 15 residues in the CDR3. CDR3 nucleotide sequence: TGTGCCAGCAGCTCGACGGGGTCTAGCACAGATACGCAGTATTTT. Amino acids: CASSSTGSSTDTQYF.

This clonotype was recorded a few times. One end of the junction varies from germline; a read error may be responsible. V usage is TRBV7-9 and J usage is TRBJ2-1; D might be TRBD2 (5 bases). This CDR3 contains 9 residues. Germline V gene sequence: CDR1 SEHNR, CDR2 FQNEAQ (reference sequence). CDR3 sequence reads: CASSQNSAF. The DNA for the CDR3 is TGTGCCAGCAGCCAGAATAGCGCCTTC.

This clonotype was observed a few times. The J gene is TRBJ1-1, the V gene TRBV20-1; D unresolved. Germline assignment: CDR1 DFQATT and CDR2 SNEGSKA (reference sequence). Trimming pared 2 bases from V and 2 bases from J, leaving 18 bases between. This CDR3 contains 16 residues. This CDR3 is CSARLSVMGFNTEAFF. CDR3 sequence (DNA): TGCAGTGCTAGATTGAGTGTTATGGGATTTAACACTGAAGCTTTCTTT.

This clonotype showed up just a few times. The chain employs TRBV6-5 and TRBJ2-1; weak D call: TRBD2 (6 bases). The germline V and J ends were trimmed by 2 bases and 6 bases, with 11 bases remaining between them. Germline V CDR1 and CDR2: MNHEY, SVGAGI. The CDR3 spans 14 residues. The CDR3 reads CASSYEGTPNEQFF. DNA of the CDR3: TGTGCCAGCAGTTACGAGGGGACTCCCAATGAGCAGTTCTTC.

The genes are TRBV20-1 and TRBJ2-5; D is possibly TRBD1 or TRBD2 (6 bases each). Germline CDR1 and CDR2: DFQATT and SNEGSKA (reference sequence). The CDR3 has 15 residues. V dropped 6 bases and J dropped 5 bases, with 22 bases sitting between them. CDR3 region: CSAIRGRGTGETQYF. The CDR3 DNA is TGCAGTGCCATTCGGGGGCGCGGGACTGGGGAGACCCAGTACTTC.

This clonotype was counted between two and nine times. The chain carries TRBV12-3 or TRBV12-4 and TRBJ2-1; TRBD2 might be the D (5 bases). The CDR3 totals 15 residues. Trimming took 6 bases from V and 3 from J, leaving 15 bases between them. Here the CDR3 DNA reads TGTGCCAGCAGGACCCCGGGAACCATCTACAATGAGCAGTTCTTC. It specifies CASRTPGTIYNEQFF.

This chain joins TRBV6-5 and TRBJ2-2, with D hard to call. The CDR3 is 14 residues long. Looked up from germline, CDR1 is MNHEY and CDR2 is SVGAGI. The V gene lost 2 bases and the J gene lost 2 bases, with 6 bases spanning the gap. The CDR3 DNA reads TGTGCCAGCAGTTACGTCCAAAACACCGGGGAGCTGTTTTTT. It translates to CASSYVQNTGELFF.

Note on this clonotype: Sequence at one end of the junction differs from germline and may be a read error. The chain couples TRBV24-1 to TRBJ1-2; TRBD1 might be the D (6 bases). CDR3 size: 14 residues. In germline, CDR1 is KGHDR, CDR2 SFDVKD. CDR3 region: CATSDTGTFYGYIF. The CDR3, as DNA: TGTGCCACCAGTGACACAGGGACCTTTTATGGCTACATCTTC.

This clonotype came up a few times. The chain's CDR3 is CASSFQGIATGELFF. The DNA for the CDR3 is TGCGCCAGCAGCTTCCAGGGTATTGCCACCGGGGAGCTGTTTTTT. The chain carries TRBV5-1 and TRBJ2-2, with a weak D call TRBD1 (5 bases). The germline V and J ends were trimmed by 2 bases and 4 bases, with 12 bases remaining between them. This CDR3 comprises 15 residues. Germline V gene data show CDR1 as SGHRS and CDR2 as YFSETQ.

The CDR3 region is CASSLAASGTSYNEQFF. The CDR3 region has the DNA TGTGCCAGCAGCCTAGCCGCTAGCGGGACGTCCTACAATGAGCAGTTCTTC. The chain has TRBV2 and TRBJ2-1; 9 positions match TRBD2. Trimming took 6 bases from V and 1 from J; bases not matched to a gene: 10. Germline assignment: CDR1 SNHLY and CDR2 FYNNEI. CDR3 length: 17 amino acids.

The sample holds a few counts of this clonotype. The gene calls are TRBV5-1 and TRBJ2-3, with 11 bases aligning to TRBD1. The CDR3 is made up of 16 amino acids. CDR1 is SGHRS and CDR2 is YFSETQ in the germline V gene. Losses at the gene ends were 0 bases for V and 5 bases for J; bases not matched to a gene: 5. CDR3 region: CASSLEDRGHQDTQYF. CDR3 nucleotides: TGCGCCAGCAGCTTGGAGGACAGGGGGCATCAAGATACGCAGTATTTT.

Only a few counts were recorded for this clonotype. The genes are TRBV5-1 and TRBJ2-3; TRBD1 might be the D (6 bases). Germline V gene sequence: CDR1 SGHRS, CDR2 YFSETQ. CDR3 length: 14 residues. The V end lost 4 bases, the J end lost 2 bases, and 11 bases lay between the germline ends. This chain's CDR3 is CASSVRDNTDTQYF. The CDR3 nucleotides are TGCGCCAGCAGCGTCCGGGACAACACAGATACGCAGTATTTT.

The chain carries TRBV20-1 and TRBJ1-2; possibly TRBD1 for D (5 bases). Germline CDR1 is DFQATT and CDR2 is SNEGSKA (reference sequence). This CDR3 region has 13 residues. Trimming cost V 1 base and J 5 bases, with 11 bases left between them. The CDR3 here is CSARGGTVYGYTF. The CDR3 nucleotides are TGCAGTGCTAGAGGTGGGACCGTATATGGCTACACCTTC.

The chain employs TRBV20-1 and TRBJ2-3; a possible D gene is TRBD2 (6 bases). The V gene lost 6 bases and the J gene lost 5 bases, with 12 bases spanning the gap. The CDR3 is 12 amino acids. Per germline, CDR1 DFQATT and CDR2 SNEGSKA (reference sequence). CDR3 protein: CSADPGVDTQYF. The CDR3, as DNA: TGCAGTGCCGACCCGGGAGTAGATACGCAGTATTTT.

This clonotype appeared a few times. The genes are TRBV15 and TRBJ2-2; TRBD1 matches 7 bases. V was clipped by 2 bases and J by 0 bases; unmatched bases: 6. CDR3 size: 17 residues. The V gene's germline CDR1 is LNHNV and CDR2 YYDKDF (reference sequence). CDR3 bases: TGTGCCACCAGCAGATTACCCGGGACAGCGAACACCGGGGAGCTGTTTTTT. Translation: CATSRLPGTANTGELFF.

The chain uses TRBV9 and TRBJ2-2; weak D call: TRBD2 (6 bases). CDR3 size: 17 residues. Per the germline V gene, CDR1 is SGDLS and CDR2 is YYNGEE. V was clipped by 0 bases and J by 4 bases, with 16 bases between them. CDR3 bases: TGTGCCAGCAGCGTAGACGGAGGGAGTAGAAGCACCGGGGAGCTGTTTTTT. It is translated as CASSVDGGSRSTGELFF. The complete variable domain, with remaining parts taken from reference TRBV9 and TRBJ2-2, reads DSGVTQTPKHLITATGQRVTLRCSPRSGDLSVYWYQQSLDQGLQFLIQYYNGEERAKGNILERFSAQQFPDLHSELNLSSLELGDSALYFCASSVDGGSRSTGELFFGEGSRLTVL.

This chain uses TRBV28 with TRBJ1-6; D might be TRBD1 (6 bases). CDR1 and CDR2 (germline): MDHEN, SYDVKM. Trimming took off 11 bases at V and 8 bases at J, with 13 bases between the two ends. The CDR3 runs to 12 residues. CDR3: CAGAGVDSPLHF. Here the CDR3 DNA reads TGTGCCGGCGCAGGGGTGGATTCACCCCTCCACTTT.

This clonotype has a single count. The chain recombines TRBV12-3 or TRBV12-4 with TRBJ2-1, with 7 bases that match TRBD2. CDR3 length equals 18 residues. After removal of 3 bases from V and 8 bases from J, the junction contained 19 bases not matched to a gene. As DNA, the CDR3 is TGTGCCAGCAGTTTGTTACGCGGGGGAGTATTAGTTTGGGATGAGCAGTTCTTC. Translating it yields CASSLLRGGVLVWDEQFF.

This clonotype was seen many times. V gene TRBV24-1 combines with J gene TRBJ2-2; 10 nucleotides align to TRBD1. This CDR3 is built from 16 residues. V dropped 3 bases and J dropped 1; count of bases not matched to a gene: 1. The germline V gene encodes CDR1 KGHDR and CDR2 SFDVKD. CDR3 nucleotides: TGTGCCACCAGTGATCGGGACAGGGGGAACACCGGGGAGCTGTTTTTT. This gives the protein CATSDRDRGNTGELFF.

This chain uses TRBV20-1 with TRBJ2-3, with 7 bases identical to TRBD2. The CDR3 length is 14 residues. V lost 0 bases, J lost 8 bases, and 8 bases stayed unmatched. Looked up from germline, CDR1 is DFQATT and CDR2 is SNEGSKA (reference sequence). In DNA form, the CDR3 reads TGCAGTGCTAGAGAACAGATATTAGCGGGTACGCAGTATTTT. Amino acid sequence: CSAREQILAGTQYF.

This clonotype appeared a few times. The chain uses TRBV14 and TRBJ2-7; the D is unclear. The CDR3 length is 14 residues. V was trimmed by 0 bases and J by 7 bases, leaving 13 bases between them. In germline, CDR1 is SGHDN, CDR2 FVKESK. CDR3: CASSQELGLREQYF. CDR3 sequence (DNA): TGTGCCAGCAGCCAAGAATTGGGTTTGCGAGAGCAGTACTTC.

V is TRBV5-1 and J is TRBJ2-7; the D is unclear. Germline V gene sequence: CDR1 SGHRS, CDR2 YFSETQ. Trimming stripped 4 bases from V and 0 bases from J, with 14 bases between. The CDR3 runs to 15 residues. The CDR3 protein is CASSARTGRSYEQYF. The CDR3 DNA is TGCGCCAGCAGCGCCAGGACGGGCCGCTCCTACGAGCAGTACTTC.

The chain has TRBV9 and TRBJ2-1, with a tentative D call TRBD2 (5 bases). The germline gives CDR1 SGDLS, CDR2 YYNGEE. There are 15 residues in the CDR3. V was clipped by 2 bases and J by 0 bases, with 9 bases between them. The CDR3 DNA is TGTGCCAGCAGCGTTTCGGGGAACTCCTACAATGAGCAGTTCTTC. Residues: CASSVSGNSYNEQFF.

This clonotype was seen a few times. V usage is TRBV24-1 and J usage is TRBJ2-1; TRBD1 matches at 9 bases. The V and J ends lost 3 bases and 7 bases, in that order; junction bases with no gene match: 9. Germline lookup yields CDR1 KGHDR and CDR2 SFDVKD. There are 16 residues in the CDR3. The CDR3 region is CATSDTGTGPWNEQFF. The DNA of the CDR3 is TGTGCCACCAGTGATACCGGGACAGGGCCCTGGAATGAGCAGTTCTTC.

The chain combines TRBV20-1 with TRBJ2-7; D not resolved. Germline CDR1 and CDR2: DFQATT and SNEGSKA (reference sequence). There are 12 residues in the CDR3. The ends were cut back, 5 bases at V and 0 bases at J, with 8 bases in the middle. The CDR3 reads CSAAASSYEQYF. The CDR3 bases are TGCAGTGCTGCGGCCAGCTCCTACGAGCAGTACTTC.

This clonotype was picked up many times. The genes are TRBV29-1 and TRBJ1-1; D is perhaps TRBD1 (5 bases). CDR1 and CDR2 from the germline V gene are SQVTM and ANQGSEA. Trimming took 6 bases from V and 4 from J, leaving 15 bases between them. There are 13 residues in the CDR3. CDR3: CSVLRESGTEAFF. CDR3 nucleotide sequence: TGCAGCGTCCTCAGGGAAAGCGGCACTGAAGCTTTCTTT.